One T cell receptor (beta chain) is described in this entry. Only a few counts were recorded for this clone. It lacks a known antigen. Base qualities are not provided; no much larger clone lies one nucleotide away. These data are taken from a study of CD8+ T cells in alopecia areata (dated 2018 in TCRdb). With regard to the full study: The treated patients, all with moderate-to-severe alopecia areata, were enrolled in an open-label pilot trial of oral tofacitinib given at 5 to 10 mg twice daily. Patients received tofacitinib for 6 to 18 months and were then followed off drug for 6 months to check for delayed response and recurrence. In both human patients and the C3H/HeJ mouse model, the study applied high-throughput TCRbeta sequencing to look at T cell clonal expansion in alopecia areata. In humans, TCRbeta sequencing was performed on scalp tissue and on sorted CD4+ and CD8+ peripheral blood T cells from healthy controls and from patients with patchy or totalis/universalis alopecia areata. Biopsies were taken from tofacitinib-treated patients at baseline and again at 4 and 24 weeks into treatment, and several of those patients also had a later scalp biopsy. Scalp clonality was compared among normal scalp (n=4), patchy alopecia areata scalp (n=8), and alopecia totalis/universalis scalp (n=8). The RNA source kit depended on sample type: the PAXgene miRNA kit for fixed scalp, the miRNeasy kit for PBMCs, and the RNeasy kit for mouse skin. TCRbeta CDR3 regions were amplified by immunoSEQ multiplex PCR with 35 Vbeta forward and 13 Jbeta reverse primers.

The library relied on the immunoSEQ multiplex PCR assay. RNA was extracted from all samples and reverse transcribed into cDNA, which served as template for TCR sequencing. SuperScript III was used to make first-strand cDNA, primed with a 2:1 mix of oligo-dT and random hexamers. A synthetic immune receptor repertoire was used to measure amplification bias, and any remaining bias was corrected computationally. The paper's data handling went like this. Raw reads were preprocessed to remove errors, and CDR3 was defined according to IMGT conventions as the region from the conserved cysteine to phenylalanine. Clonality was calculated as 1 minus Shannon entropy normalized by log2 of the number of productive unique TCRs. Scalp TCRbeta sequences were cross-referenced with sorted blood CD4 and CD8 repertoires so that the CD4 or CD8 identity of scalp clones could be inferred. TCRdb carries this immuneACCESS record with in-frame sequences only. Its versions omit some clonotypes, under half of them owing to an unresolved V gene in the studies checked, with the rest unexplained. V and J calls and clone size are those listed in that table; D and trimming were worked out from the DNA. The table for this sample lists 150,000 or so clones; 45% to 60% of them were counted only once. The ten most abundant clones make up about 6.4% of the sample.

Lesional scalp punch biopsies and peripheral blood were collected from alopecia areata patients. PBMCs were isolated by density centrifugation and stained for CD3, CD4 and CD8, and CD4+ and CD8+ T cells were sorted on a FACSAria. The paper's findings and limits, for the study overall: Compared with mice, TCR sequences shared between patients were less clear, possibly partly because of HLA diversity across the patient population. Scalp TCR repertoire analysis is complicated because resident alphabeta T cells in normal human skin are also sequenced, whereas mouse skin is dominated by gammadelta T cells. Compared with normal scalp, lesional scalp, particularly in alopecia totalis/universalis, had higher clonality and more expanded CD8+ clones, which suggests antigenic drive.

The clonotype comes from a human donor with alopecia areata. Sequences were obtained from CD4+ T cells sorted from blood.

Here is the DNA: TGCAGCGTTAAGGGACAGATCACCGGGGAGCTGTTTTTT. Translation gives CSVKGQITGELFF. The chain employs TRBV29-1 and TRBJ2-2, and TRBD1 matches 7 of the central bases. As encoded in the germline V gene, CDR1 is SQVTM while CDR2 is ANQGSEA. Ends trimmed: V by 5 bases, J by 4 bases; bases unmatched to a gene: 4. The CDR3 has 13 amino acids, counting the end cysteine and phenylalanine. Left in the record is the CDR3 DNA by itself, 39 bases read in frame from the first base.